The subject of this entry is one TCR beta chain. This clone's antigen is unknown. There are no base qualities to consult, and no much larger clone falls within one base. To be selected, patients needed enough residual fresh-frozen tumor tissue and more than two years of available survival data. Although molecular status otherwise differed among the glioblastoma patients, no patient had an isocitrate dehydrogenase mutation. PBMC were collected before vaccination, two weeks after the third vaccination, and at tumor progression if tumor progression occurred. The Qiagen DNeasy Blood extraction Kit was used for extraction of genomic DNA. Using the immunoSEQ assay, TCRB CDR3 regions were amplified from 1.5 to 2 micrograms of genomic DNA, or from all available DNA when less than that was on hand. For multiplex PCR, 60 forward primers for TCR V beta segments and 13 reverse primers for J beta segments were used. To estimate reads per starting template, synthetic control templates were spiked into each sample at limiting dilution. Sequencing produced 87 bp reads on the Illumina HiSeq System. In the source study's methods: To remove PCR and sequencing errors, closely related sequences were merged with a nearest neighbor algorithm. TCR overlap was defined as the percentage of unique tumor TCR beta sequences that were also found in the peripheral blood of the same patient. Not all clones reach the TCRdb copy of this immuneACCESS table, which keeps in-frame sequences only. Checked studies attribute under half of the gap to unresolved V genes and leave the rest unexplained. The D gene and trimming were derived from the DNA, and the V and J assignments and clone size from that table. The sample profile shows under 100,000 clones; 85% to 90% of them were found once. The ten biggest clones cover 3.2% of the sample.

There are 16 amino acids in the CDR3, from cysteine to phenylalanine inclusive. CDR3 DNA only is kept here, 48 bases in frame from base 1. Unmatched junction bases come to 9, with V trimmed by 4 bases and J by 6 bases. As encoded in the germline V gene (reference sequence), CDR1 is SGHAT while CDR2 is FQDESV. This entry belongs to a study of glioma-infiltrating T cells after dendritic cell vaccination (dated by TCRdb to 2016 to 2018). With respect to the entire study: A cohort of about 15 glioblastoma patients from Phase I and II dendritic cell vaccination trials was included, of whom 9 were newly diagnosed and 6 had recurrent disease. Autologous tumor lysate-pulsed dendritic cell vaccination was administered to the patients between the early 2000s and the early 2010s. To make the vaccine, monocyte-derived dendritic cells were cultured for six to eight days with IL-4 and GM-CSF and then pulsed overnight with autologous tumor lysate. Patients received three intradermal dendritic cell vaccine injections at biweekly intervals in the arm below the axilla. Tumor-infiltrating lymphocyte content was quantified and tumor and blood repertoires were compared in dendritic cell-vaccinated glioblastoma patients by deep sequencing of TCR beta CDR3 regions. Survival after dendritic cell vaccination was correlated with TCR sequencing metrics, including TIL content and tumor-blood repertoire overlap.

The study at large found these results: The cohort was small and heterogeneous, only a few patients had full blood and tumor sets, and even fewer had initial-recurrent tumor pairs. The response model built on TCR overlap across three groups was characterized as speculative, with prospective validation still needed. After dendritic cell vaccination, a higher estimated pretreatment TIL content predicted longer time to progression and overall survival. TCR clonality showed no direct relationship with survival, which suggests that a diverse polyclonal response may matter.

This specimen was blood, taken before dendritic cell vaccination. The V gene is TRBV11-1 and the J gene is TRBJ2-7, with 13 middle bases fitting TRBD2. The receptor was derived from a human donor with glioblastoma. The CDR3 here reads CASSSGTSGAYSEQYF. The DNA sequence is TGTGCCAGCAGCTCCGGGACTAGCGGGGCTTATAGCGAGCAGTACTTC.